Sequencing of this T cell receptor (beta chain) was carried out in a study of cytomegalovirus exposure and HLA in healthy donors. For this clone: The antigen remains undetermined.

Findings and caveats of the study: Analysis was performed later, and it showed HLA-associated TCR beta chains to be more clonally expanded than equally common others. In a later analysis, parvovirus B19, influenza, CMV and Epstein-Barr virus appeared linked to several top co-occurrence clusters. Researchers reported from a later analysis that most CMV-associated TCR beta chains appeared HLA-restricted.

The PCR contained 60 Vbeta and 13 Jbeta primers. Only in-frame clones appear in the TCRdb table, and some are missing; sequencing was by immunoSEQ multiplex PCR. The sample carries around 120,000 clones, 75% to 85% recorded once. The material sequenced was PBMCs. This TCR was sampled from a man between 45 and 60 years old in good health and CMV-seronegative.

For the CDR3, the DNA is TGTGCCAGCAGCGAGCCTACGGCGGACAGGGTGGATGGTGAGCAGTTCTTC. It codes for CASSEPTADRVDGEQFF. This rearrangement joins TRBV5-6 to TRBJ2-1, with 8 bases aligning to TRBD1. This CDR3 spans 17 amino acids. Germline V gene lookup returns CDR1 SGHDT and CDR2 YYEEEE. V shed 4 bases and J 9 bases; nucleotides not matched to a gene: 18.